This entry concerns a single TCR beta chain. This clonotype was detected only a few times. Which antigen it targets is not known. No much larger clonotype is one base removed from it; base qualities were not supplied. This specimen comes from a study of T-cell memory formation after mild COVID-19 (dated by TCRdb to the early 2020s). About the investigation overall: Most TCR sequence clusters were specific to one of the two donors. In a couple of donors, T-cell clones that expanded and contracted after mild COVID-19 were followed by sequencing TCRalpha and TCRbeta repertoires longitudinally. Two young, previously healthy adult volunteers made up the cohort, one male and one female. The paper as a whole reports these results and caveats: Contracting CD4+ clones were located mainly in the CM and EM memory subsets, whereas CD8+ clones were found to be enriched in EMRA. The study covered only a couple of mild cases, and larger cohorts including severe cases with pre-infection samples were considered necessary. Some responding clones were detected in pre-infection memory, which suggested that pre-existing cross-reactive memory T cells had joined the SARS-CoV-2 response. From day 15 to 85, contracting clones showed balanced CD4/CD8 phenotypes, whereas a second wave of clones that expanded from day 15 to 37 leaned towards CD4+. SARS-CoV-2 specificity was not confirmed for the second-wave clones peaking on day 37.

TCRdb lists the instrument as Illumina NovaSeq 6000. TCRalpha and TCRbeta cDNA libraries were built by 5'RACE with constant-segment primers, adding sample barcodes and unique molecular identifiers. Trizol reagent was used to extract RNA from every sample. Libraries were amplified in two PCR steps, with a second sample barcode and Illumina TruSeq adapters added in the second step. Sequencing of the libraries was done on an Illumina NovaSeq, producing 2 x 150 bp paired-end reads. The study's processing was this. Reads were demultiplexed and collapsed into UMI-guided consensus sequences with migec v1.2.7. Using mixcr v2.1.11, the UMI consensuses were aligned to TRA and TRB V and J templates and assembled into clonotypes. A clonotype was counted as expanded or contracted only when both edgeR and NoisET called the clonotype significant, with the noise models trained on biological replicates. For edgeR calls, the cutoffs were a false discovery rate-adjusted p below 0.01 and a log2 fold-change threshold of 1. As an exploratory analysis of dynamics, max-normalized trajectories of the 1000 most abundant clonotypes were examined with PCA combined with hierarchical clustering. Separately sequenced CD4+ and CD8+ repertoires were used to assign the CD4 or CD8 phenotype of responding clones. TCRdb passed the public sequencing reads through fastp at Q25 and MiXCR, retaining productive beta sequences. Each entry merges the rows of one CDR3 protein and shows their most common DNA and genes. These V and J calls are TCRdb output, not the study's own analysis. Recorded for this sample are 110,000 or so distinct CDR3 sequences; 22% of them occurred a single time. About 42% of the sample is taken by the ten largest.

Ficoll-Paque density gradient centrifugation was used to isolate PBMCs. The clonotype originates from a man aged 18 to 30 who had mild COVID-19 (a few samples of this study predate the infection). The sample titles of this study are shuffled in the database, so cell type and time point are left out; the donor was told from shared clones. Input material: PBMCs or a T cell subset sorted from them (not recorded which).

The DNA reads TGCGCCAGCAGCTCTCTACCGACAGGAGAAAACACTGAAGCTTTCTTT. Its product reads: CASSSLPTGENTEAFF. The chain couples TRBV5-1 to TRBJ1-1; TRBD1 is a possible D gene, resting on 6 matching bases. Between the V and J ends, shortened by 3 bases and 2 bases respectively, the junction contains 17 bases. The CDR3 has 16 amino acids, counting the end cysteine and phenylalanine. Only the CDR3 region is kept as DNA, spanning 48 bases read in frame from base 1. CDR1 and CDR2 were assigned from the germline V gene as SGHRS and YFSETQ.